This TCR beta chain was recovered during a study of radiation and T cells in renal cell carcinoma. General study findings and limits: Top tumor clonotypes rose in blood 2 weeks post-radiation, then contracted. Pretreatment tumor biopsies were lacking, so baseline clonotypes are unknown.

Concerning this clone itself: Its antigen is still unknown.

V lost 8 bases, J lost 0 bases, and 14 bases lay in between. Germline values: CDR1 MDHEN, CDR2 SYDVKM. The CDR3 sequence is 14 residues long. Some clones are missing from TCRdb's copy, which holds only in-frame ones; the method was immunoSEQ multiplex PCR. The top ten clones hold 27% of a sample with 40,000 to 50,000 clones, 65% to 85% of them seen once. The time point denotes: blood 4 weeks post-SBRT, at nephrectomy. The treatment here: 15 Gy SBRT to primary tumor, nephrectomy 4 weeks later. Nephrectomy followed 15 Gy stereotactic body radiation by 4 weeks. After SBRT, blood was collected at 2 and 4 weeks, plus baseline.

The genes are TRBV28 and TRBJ2-7; a possible D gene is TRBD2 (6 bases). This TCR came from a woman aged 70-85 years with renal cell carcinoma. The source material was blood, sampled from a patient whose treatment included radiotherapy and nephrectomy. DNA for the CDR3: TGTGCCAGCTTCGGAGGAGGGAGCTCCTACGAGCAGTACTTC. It is translated as CASFGGGSSYEQYF.